The rows below give T cell receptor beta chains drawn from one sample of a study of T cell clones after liver transplantation. Profiled with immunoSEQ multiplex PCR; TCRdb holds only in-frame clones, not every one. The data contain 20,000 to 30,000 clones, more than 65% of them seen just once; the ten biggest clones take up approximately 3%. Sequenced here: CD4+ T cells from blood, sampled before liver transplant. The receptors here all came from a human donor who received a liver transplant. Both conserved end residues are part of each CDR3. The order of the fields is D gene, J gene, clone size, V gene, CDR3 protein, CDR3 DNA. The D gene is left open where the match is weak. Clone sizes are given selectively: once, few, many, or a class where the clone is expanded.

D: NA
J: TRBJ1-5
size: few
V: TRBV30
CDR3: CAWSLGDPRGSQHF
DNA: TGTGCCTGGAGCCTCGGGGACCCTAGAGGATCCCAGCATTTT

D: NA
J: TRBJ1-3
size: NA
V: TRBV25-1
CDR3: CASRTDSGNTIYF
DNA: TGTGCCAGCAGGACAGACTCTGGAAACACCATATATTTT

D: NA
J: TRBJ2-5
size: NA
V: TRBV19
CDR3: CASSNPAGQQETQYF
DNA: TGTGCCAGTAGTAATCCGGCGGGGCAACAAGAGACCCAGTACTTC

D: TRBD2
J: TRBJ2-3
size: NA
V: TRBV6-6
CDR3: CASNRGGYTDTQYF
DNA: TGTGCCAGCAATCGCGGGGGGTACACAGATACGCAGTATTTT

D: NA
J: TRBJ1-5
size: few
V: TRBV5-5
CDR3: CASSLSSGMDQPQHF
DNA: TGTGCCAGCAGCTTGAGCTCTGGAATGGATCAGCCCCAGCATTTT

D: NA
J: TRBJ2-2
size: NA
V: TRBV5-4
CDR3: CASSLDGHFGELFF
DNA: TGTGCCAGCAGCTTGGATGGACATTTTGGGGAGCTGTTTTTT

D: TRBD2
J: TRBJ2-4
size: NA
V: TRBV28
CDR3: CASSPAHGGGNIQYF
DNA: TGTGCCAGCAGCCCTGCCCATGGCGGGGGGAACATTCAGTACTTC

D: TRBD2
J: TRBJ2-1
size: NA
V: TRBV11-3
CDR3: CASSRSGSSYNEQFF
DNA: TGTGCCAGCAGCCGTAGCGGGAGCTCCTACAATGAGCAGTTCTTC

D: TRBD1
J: TRBJ1-4
size: NA
V: TRBV7-2
CDR3: CASSLIPGGDEKLFF
DNA: TGTGCCAGCAGCTTAATTCCAGGGGGCGATGAAAAACTGTTTTTT

D: NA
J: TRBJ2-1
size: NA
V: TRBV7-2
CDR3: CASSGPSADSSYNEQFF
DNA: TGTGCCAGCAGCGGCCCTTCCGCGGACAGCTCCTACAATGAGCAGTTCTTC

D: TRBD1
J: TRBJ2-7
size: NA
V: TRBV28
CDR3: CASSLTQGVYEQYF
DNA: TGTGCCAGCAGTTTAACCCAGGGGGTCTACGAGCAGTACTTC

D: TRBD1
J: TRBJ2-6
size: once
V: TRBV19
CDR3: CASSTRQGRYGANVLTF
DNA: TGTGCCAGTAGTACACGACAGGGTAGATATGGGGCCAACGTCCTGACTTTC

D: TRBD1
J: TRBJ1-5
size: NA
V: TRBV6-5
CDR3: CASSLTGGQPQHF
DNA: TGTGCCAGCAGCCTGACAGGGGGACAGCCCCAGCATTTT

D: NA
J: TRBJ1-2
size: NA
V: TRBV6-6
CDR3: CASSSDRGLFGYTF
DNA: TGTGCCAGCAGTTCGGATAGGGGATTGTTTGGCTACACCTTC

D: NA
J: TRBJ2-1
size: NA
V: TRBV20-1
CDR3: CSAENNEQFF
DNA: TGCAGTGCAGAGAACAATGAGCAGTTCTTC

D: NA
J: TRBJ1-5
size: NA
V: TRBV19
CDR3: CASNRAGQPQHF
DNA: TGTGCCAGTAACAGGGCGGGCCAGCCCCAGCATTTT

D: NA
J: TRBJ1-1
size: once
V: TRBV11-2
CDR3: CASSSNRRNTEAFF
DNA: TGTGCCAGCAGCTCTAACAGGCGGAACACTGAAGCTTTCTTT

D: NA
J: TRBJ1-3
size: once
V: TRBV6-1
CDR3: CASSGGTVSGNTIYF
DNA: TGTGCCAGCAGTGGAGGAACGGTCTCTGGAAACACCATATATTTT

D: NA
J: TRBJ1-5
size: NA
V: TRBV7-2
CDR3: CASSLFFASGRQPQHF
DNA: TGTGCCAGCAGCTTATTTTTTGCGTCAGGGCGGCAGCCCCAGCATTTT